These T cell receptor beta chains were read from a single sample in a study of blood T cell repertoires in COVID-19. TCRdb's table, derived via immunoSEQ multiplex PCR, lists solely in-frame clones and lacks some. This table holds some 130,000 clones, approximately 88% found once. Sequencing was carried out using peripheral blood. Receptor source: a man aged 60 to 69 with acute or convalescent COVID-19. The CDR3 runs from the conserved cysteine through the conserved F or W. The D gene is left open where the match is weak. Clone size is not always given. Where it is, it says once, few, many or a class for expanded clones.

DNA: TGTGCCAGTAAAACTAGCGGGGGTCCCGGGGAGCTGTTTTTT; CDR3: CASKTSGGPGELFF; V: TRBV19; D: TRBD2; size: -; J: TRBJ2-2
DNA: TGCGCCAGCAGCTTAACCGGGACTAGCGGGGGGCAGGACATTCAGTACTTC; CDR3: CASSLTGTSGGQDIQYF; V: TRBV5-1; D: TRBD2; size: -; J: TRBJ2-4
DNA: TGTGCCAGCTCACCTAGGACAGGGGAAGCTTTCTTT; CDR3: CASSPRTGEAFF; V: TRBV18; D: TRBD1; size: -; J: TRBJ1-1
DNA: TGTGCCAGCAGTTTACTAGAGACCCAGTACTTC; CDR3: CASSLLETQYF; V: TRBV12-3/TRBV12-4; D: -; size: -; J: TRBJ2-5
DNA: TGCGCCAGCAGCTTAGGACAGGCGAGGGGCTATGGCTACACCTTC; CDR3: CASSLGQARGYGYTF; V: TRBV5-1; D: TRBD1; size: -; J: TRBJ1-2
DNA: TGTGCCAGCTCAGGGCAGGCGATCTCCTACGAGCAGTACTTC; CDR3: CASSGQAISYEQYF; V: TRBV18; D: -; size: -; J: TRBJ2-7
DNA: TGTGCCAGCAGCTCCCGGAGCCCCAGAGATGGCTACACCTTC; CDR3: CASSSRSPRDGYTF; V: TRBV6-5; D: -; size: -; J: TRBJ1-2
DNA: TGTGCCAGCAGCCAAGCGGGGGGGGCGAACACCGGGGAGCTGTTTTTT; CDR3: CASSQAGGANTGELFF; V: TRBV11-1; D: TRBD2; size: -; J: TRBJ2-2
DNA: TGCGCCAGCAGCCGGGGACAGGCTAACACTGAAGCTTTCTTT; CDR3: CASSRGQANTEAFF; V: TRBV5-1; D: TRBD1; size: few; J: TRBJ1-1
DNA: TGTGCCAGCAGCTTAGGTTGGAGACGAGAAGCTTTCTTT; CDR3: CASSLGWRREAFF; V: TRBV7-8; D: -; size: few; J: TRBJ1-1
DNA: TGTGCCAGCAGCCGCTCTGCGGGGGGATTATACGAGCAGTACTTC; CDR3: CASSRSAGGLYEQYF; V: TRBV7-8; D: TRBD2; size: -; J: TRBJ2-7
DNA: TGTGCCAGCACCCGACATGGGTCTAACTATGGCTACACCTTC; CDR3: CASTRHGSNYGYTF; V: TRBV6-5; D: -; size: -; J: TRBJ1-2
DNA: TGTGCCAGCAGCAGAGCGGGAGGGCCCTTCAATGAGCAGTTCTTC; CDR3: CASSRAGGPFNEQFF; V: TRBV28; D: TRBD2; size: -; J: TRBJ2-1
DNA: TGTGCCAGCAGCCCGGGGGACGGTAGAACCACTGAAGCTTTCTTT; CDR3: CASSPGDGRTTEAFF; V: TRBV7-9; D: -; size: -; J: TRBJ1-1
DNA: TGTGCCAGCAGCAAAGCGCTTTCAAGGGACAGGTCGTCCTACGAGCAGTACTTC; CDR3: CASSKALSRDRSSYEQYF; V: TRBV21-1; D: -; size: once; J: TRBJ2-7
DNA: TGTGCCAGCAGCCAATCCAACTTCGCAAGCGAGCAGTACTTC; CDR3: CASSQSNFASEQYF; V: TRBV3-1/TRBV3-2; D: -; size: -; J: TRBJ2-7
DNA: TGTGCCAGCAGCATGACAGTCCAAGAGACCCAGTACTTC; CDR3: CASSMTVQETQYF; V: TRBV7-6; D: -; size: -; J: TRBJ2-5
DNA: TGTGCCAGCAGTGAGAGGTCACAGGGGAGGTGGACCGGGGAGCTGTTTTTT; CDR3: CASSERSQGRWTGELFF; V: TRBV2; D: -; size: -; J: TRBJ2-2